This T cell receptor beta chain was identified during a study of beta chain features in type 1 diabetes. Study observations and caveats: VDJ junctions from type 1 diabetes patients carried fewer insertions and larger deletions. Moderate yet significant TCRB CDR3 shortening was seen in Type 1 diabetes patients in all four CD4+ subsets. It was possible that PCR favored shorter templates, equally so in patients and controls.

Every bit of the isolated RNA underwent reverse transcription, so sequencing read expressed TCRB transcripts. Method: immunoSEQ multiplex PCR; TCRdb's copy keeps in-frame clones and lacks some. Among 25,000 to 35,000 clones listed, less than 70% were seen once. This clone was seen a handful of times. Its specificity is not known. CD4+ naive, central memory, regulatory and stem cell-like memory cells were sorted via CD45RO/CCR7/CD25/CD127/CD95/CD27. Populations obtained by sorting all exceeded 95% purity. This CDR3 comprises 15 residues. Germline CDR1 KGHSH, CDR2 LQKENI. The V end lost 0 bases, the J end lost 2 bases, and 9 bases lay between the germline ends.

Sequencing input: Tregs from blood. This TCR was recovered from a woman in her 30s with type 1 diabetes. This rearrangement joins TRBV18 to TRBJ2-3; no clear D gene. The CDR3 nucleotides read TGTGCCAGCTCACCACCTTCTTACACCACAGATACGCAGTATTTT. Translation: CASSPPSYTTDTQYF.